The sequence of this T cell receptor (beta chain) was determined in a study of beta chain features in type 1 diabetes. Overall study context: No age, gender or cell yield differences were seen between patients and healthy donors. Study results and limitations: In every one of the four CD4+ subsets, TCRB CDR3s were moderately but significantly shorter in Type 1 diabetes patients. Unsettled here was the matter of whether HLA type influences TCRB rearrangement.

Every bit of the isolated RNA underwent reverse transcription, so sequencing read expressed TCRB transcripts. The repertoire was sequenced with immunoSEQ multiplex PCR; TCRdb's copy has only in-frame clones and lacks some. Of 300,000 or so clones listed, less than 9.5% are singletons. Only a few counts were recorded for this clone. Its matching antigen is unknown. The J segment lost 2 bases and the V segment lost 6 bases, leaving 7 bases of the junction unmatched. Germline V gene data show CDR1 as KGHSH and CDR2 as LQKENI. This CDR3 is built from 15 residues. Via CD45RO/CCR7/CD25/CD127/CD95/CD27, cells of the CD4+ naive, central memory, regulatory and stem cell-like memory subsets were sorted.

Sequenced: central memory CD4+ T cells from blood. The chain has TRBV18 and TRBJ2-7; 10 positions agree with TRBD1. The clonotype was recovered from a woman in her late teens or twenties in good health. DNA of the CDR3: TGTGCCAGCTCCTACGGGACAGGGGCTACCTACGAGCAGTACTTC. Residues: CASSYGTGATYEQYF.